The 3 T cell receptor beta chains reported below all come from one sample, sequenced in a study of immune characterization of retroperitoneal liposarcoma. TCRdb re-analysed the PCR reads in MiXCR, keeping a single row per CDR3 protein. The sample lists about 1,400 distinct CDR3 sequences, roughly 44% occurring once. The material sequenced was tumor tissue. These receptors all come from a female donor with retroperitoneal liposarcoma.

This clonotype was counted only a few times. V usage is TRBV6-6 and J usage is TRBJ1-6; a possible D gene is TRBD1 (6 bases). The CDR3 sequence is 18 residues long. V lost 0 bases and J 3 bases, leaving 15 bases between the germline ends. Germline assignment: CDR1 MNHNY and CDR2 SVGAGI (reference sequence). In DNA, the CDR3 is TGTGCCAGCAGTTACTCGACGGCAGGGGCCCTCTATAATTCACCCCTCCACTTT. Protein sequence: CASSYSTAGALYNSPLHF.

There are a few counts of this clonotype. V and J are TRBV12-3 or TRBV12-4 and TRBJ2-3; 11 positions agree with TRBD2. The trim removed 7 bases at V and 7 bases at J, leaving 10 bases unmatched. This CDR3 is built from 15 residues. The CDR3 DNA reads TGTGCCAGCACCATAGCGGGAGGGCCGGGTTATACGCAGTATTTT. Translating gives CASTIAGGPGYTQYF.

The gene calls are TRBV28 and TRBJ2-5, with a possible D match to TRBD1 (6 bases). This CDR3 has 17 residues. Germline loops: CDR1 MDHEN, CDR2 SYDVKM. V shed 5 bases and J shed 3 bases, with 22 bases lying between them. DNA of the CDR3: TGTGCCAGCAGTCCCCAGGGGCAGGGTCTGGTCAAAGAGACCCAGTACTTC. Translated: CASSPQGQGLVKETQYF.